This note documents a single T cell receptor beta chain sequence. What it binds is unknown. The data originate from a study of T cell responses to AZD1222 COVID-19 vaccine. Background on the study: Second-dose schedules of about 4 or about 12 weeks were combined.

Some clones are missing from TCRdb's copy, which holds only in-frame ones; the method was immunoSEQ multiplex PCR. Found here are over 120,000 clones, approximately 83% of them singletons; the top ten hold over 7%. Study-wide points: In a largely white British group with more females than males, clonal diversity was possibly underestimated. Increases in Spike-specific TCR breadth and depth were seen after two AZD1222 doses.

The CDR3 covers 14 residues. In germline, CDR1 is LNHDA, CDR2 SQIVND (reference sequence). Between the trimmed V and J ends, which lost 3 bases and 8 bases, there was a span of 16 bases. The receptor was derived from an adult in good health. This rearrangement joins TRBV19 to TRBJ1-2; possibly TRBD1 for D (5 bases). Sequencing was performed on peripheral blood, taken on day 0 of AZD1222 vaccination. The CDR3 DNA reads as TGTGCCAGTAGTATCCGGGGCACCAAGAAGGGCTACACCTTC. Translating it yields CASSIRGTKKGYTF.